Listed below are T cell receptor beta chains from one sample, sequenced in a study of CD8 T cells in ankylosing spondylitis. TCRdb re-called the 5' RACE reads with MiXCR, one entry per CDR3 protein. The sample yields a few hundred thousand distinct CDR3 sequences, roughly 17% seen once. The material sequenced was blood, either unsorted or a sorted T cell fraction (not recorded which). These receptors were obtained from a male donor with ankylosing spondylitis. CDR3s include the opening cysteine and the closing phenylalanine or tryptophan. Fields, in order: J gene, D gene, V gene, clone size, CDR3 protein, CDR3 DNA. The D gene is left open where the match is weak. Size values are once, few and many counts, or a class for expanded clones, and some rows have none.

TRBJ2-1	.	TRBV20-1	.	CSAPKVGTYNEQFF	TGCAGTGCTCCGAAAGTGGGGACCTACAATGAGCAGTTCTTC
TRBJ2-5	TRBD1	TRBV7-2	.	CASSPSTGAETQYF	TGTGCCAGCAGCCCAAGCACAGGGGCCGAGACCCAGTACTTC
TRBJ2-1	.	TRBV29-1	many	CSVVLQPGPPLNEQFF	TGCAGCGTTGTCCTCCAACCGGGGCCCCCCCTCAATGAGCAGTTCTTC
TRBJ2-1	TRBD2	TRBV7-2	few	CASSPAGVRNEQFF	TGTGCCAGCAGCCCCGCGGGGGTCAGGAATGAGCAGTTCTTC
TRBJ2-1	.	TRBV9	few	CASSVRRGGDSNNEQFF	TGTGCCAGCAGCGTAAGAAGGGGAGGGGACAGCAACAATGAGCAGTTCTTC
TRBJ2-2	.	TRBV4-3	.	CASSSAPGTANTGELFF	TGCGCCAGCAGCTCAGCCCCCGGGACCGCGAACACCGGGGAGCTGTTTTTT
TRBJ2-7	.	TRBV7-3	.	CASSPGRNVEQYF	TGTGCCAGCAGCCCAGGGAGGAATGTTGAGCAGTACTTC
TRBJ2-1	TRBD1	TRBV24-1	few	CATSENRGDEQFF	TGTGCCACCAGTGAAAACAGGGGAGATGAGCAGTTCTTC
TRBJ1-6	.	TRBV18	few	CASSPLNSGSYNSPLHF	TGTGCCAGCTCACCACTAAACTCCGGCTCCTATAATTCACCCCTCCACTTT
TRBJ2-5	TRBD1	TRBV12-3/TRBV12-4	few	CASSLGVGQGLRETQYF	TGTGCCAGCAGTTTAGGTGTGGGACAGGGCCTTAGGGAGACCCAGTACTTC
TRBJ2-1	.	TRBV18	.	CASSPPVGTDPHNEQFF	TGTGCCAGCTCACCACCTGTGGGAACCGACCCCCACAATGAGCAGTTCTTC
TRBJ1-1	.	TRBV20-1	few	CSTRGGNEAFF	TGCAGCACAAGGGGAGGGAATGAAGCTTTCTTT
TRBJ1-4	.	TRBV11-2	many	CASSLSPAGGEKLFF	TGTGCCAGCAGCTTAAGCCCTGCGGGGGGGGAAAAACTGTTTTTT
TRBJ2-3	.	TRBV7-2	.	CASRAGRGSTDTQYF	TGTGCCAGCCGCGCCGGGCGGGGATCGACAGATACGCAGTATTTT
TRBJ2-3	TRBD2	TRBV12-3/TRBV12-4	.	CASSPGLAGTLSTQYF	TGTGCCAGCAGTCCTGGACTAGCGGGAACTCTCTCTACGCAGTATTTT
TRBJ2-3	TRBD2	TRBV7-6	.	CASSFNQLAGAQTQYF	TGTGCCAGCAGCTTCAACCAACTAGCGGGAGCTCAAACGCAGTATTTT
TRBJ2-3	TRBD2	TRBV11-1	few	CASSSGLLTTDTQYF	TGTGCCAGCAGCTCGGGACTACTAACCACAGATACGCAGTATTTT
TRBJ1-2	.	TRBV6-1	.	CASSPTSGAGGYTF	TGTGCCAGCAGCCCAACATCAGGGGCCGGTGGCTACACCTTC
TRBJ2-3	.	TRBV19	.	CASSVQVTDTQYF	TGTGCCAGTAGTGTACAGGTCACAGATACGCAGTATTTT
TRBJ1-2	.	TRBV29-1	few	CSVRPPGPGEYGYTF	TGCAGCGTCCGCCCCCCCGGGCCAGGGGAGTATGGCTACACCTTC
TRBJ2-1	.	TRBV6-5	few	CASSYVRGRNEQFF	TGTGCCAGCAGTTACGTCCGGGGGCGGAATGAGCAGTTCTTC
TRBJ2-1	TRBD2	TRBV13	.	CASSRREAYNEQFF	TGTGCCAGCAGCCGCCGGGAGGCCTACAATGAGCAGTTCTTC
TRBJ2-1	.	TRBV20-1	few	CSAPDRSRNEQFF	TGCAGTGCCCCCGACAGAAGTCGCAATGAGCAGTTCTTC
TRBJ1-2	.	TRBV12-3/TRBV12-4	few	CASSRTRIYGYTF	TGTGCCAGCAGTAGAACAAGGATATATGGCTACACCTTC
TRBJ1-1	.	TRBV15	.	CATSREMTLTEAFF	TGTGCCACCAGCAGAGAAATGACATTGACTGAAGCTTTCTTT
TRBJ2-7	TRBD2	TRBV6-5	.	CASSYGTSGGAAYEQYF	TGTGCCAGCAGTTACGGGACTAGCGGGGGGGCCGCCTACGAGCAGTACTTC
TRBJ1-5	.	TRBV2	.	CASSEKQLSNQPQHF	TGTGCCAGCAGTGAAAAGCAACTGTCAAATCAGCCCCAGCATTTT
TRBJ1-2	TRBD1	TRBV2	.	CASSKGQGDGYTF	TGTGCCAGCAGCAAGGGACAGGGAGATGGCTACACCTTC
TRBJ1-2	.	TRBV12-3/TRBV12-4	few	CASSPGAGGYGYTF	TGTGCCAGCAGTCCGGGGGCGGGAGGCTATGGCTACACCTTC
TRBJ1-2	.	TRBV10-3	few	CAISEAGDYGYTF	TGTGCCATCAGTGAGGCAGGGGACTATGGCTACACCTTC
TRBJ2-1	TRBD2	TRBV10-3	many	CAISVAGVNEQFF	TGTGCCATCAGTGTAGCGGGTGTCAATGAGCAGTTCTTC
TRBJ1-4	.	TRBV18	many	CASSPGPNEKLFF	TGTGCCAGCTCACCGGGTCCTAATGAAAAACTGTTTTTT
TRBJ1-3	.	TRBV6-5	few	CASSYGRWAASGNTIYF	TGTGCCAGCAGTTACGGAAGATGGGCCGCCTCTGGAAACACCATATATTTT
TRBJ2-7	.	TRBV27	few	CASATSGSSYEQYF	TGTGCCAGCGCCACCTCGGGGTCCTCCTACGAGCAGTACTTC
TRBJ2-3	TRBD2	TRBV19	few	CASRGSLAGEDTQYF	TGTGCCAGTAGGGGGTCACTAGCGGGAGAAGATACGCAGTATTTT
TRBJ1-4	.	TRBV30	few	CAWSIGEKLFF	TGTGCCTGGAGTATTGGTGAAAAACTGTTTTTT
TRBJ1-5	.	TRBV4-1	few	CASSQDTVSNTGNQPQHF	TGCGCCAGCAGCCAAGATACCGTCTCTAACACGGGCAATCAGCCCCAGCATTTT
TRBJ1-5	.	TRBV20-1	.	CSARGRQNQPQHF	TGCAGTGCTAGAGGGAGACAGAATCAGCCCCAGCATTTT
TRBJ2-1	.	TRBV5-1	few	CASSLLIGGNQQFF	TGCGCCAGCAGCTTGCTCATTGGGGGAAATCAGCAGTTCTTC
TRBJ1-3	.	TRBV3-1	.	CASSQDLRGYGNTIYF	TGTGCCAGCAGCCAAGACCTACGCGGGTATGGAAACACCATATATTTT
TRBJ2-2	.	TRBV5-6	few	CASSPLSRNTGELFF	TGTGCCAGCAGCCCCCTTTCCCGTAACACCGGGGAGCTGTTTTTT
TRBJ1-1	.	TRBV21-1	.	CASSTPGTNTEAFF	TGTGCCAGCAGCACCCCAGGGACGAACACTGAAGCTTTCTTT
TRBJ2-4	.	TRBV3-1	.	CASSQDSRLGKNIQYF	TGTGCCAGCAGCCAAGATAGTCGATTGGGCAAAAACATTCAGTACTTC
TRBJ2-7	.	TRBV20-1	.	CSARVGDEQYF	TGCAGTGCTAGAGTGGGGGACGAGCAGTACTTC
TRBJ2-7	TRBD1	TRBV6-1	few	CASRARQGSHEQYF	TGTGCCAGCAGGGCCCGACAGGGGTCCCACGAGCAGTACTTC
TRBJ2-1	TRBD2	TRBV28	many	CASSLPGLAGYNEQFF	TGTGCCAGCAGTTTGCCGGGACTAGCGGGGTACAATGAGCAGTTCTTC
TRBJ1-2	.	TRBV7-2	many	CARGGGLRANYGYTF	TGTGCCAGAGGGGGGGGCCTTAGAGCTAACTATGGCTACACCTTC
TRBJ2-1	TRBD2	TRBV20-1	few	CSAEEERGGNNEQFF	TGCAGTGCTGAGGAGGAGCGGGGGGGAAACAATGAGCAGTTCTTC
TRBJ2-7	.	TRBV29-1	.	CSVKGRMGSEQYF	TGCAGCGTAAAAGGCCGCATGGGGAGCGAGCAGTACTTC
TRBJ2-1	TRBD2	TRBV5-4	.	CASSPTSGGSSYNEQFF	TGTGCCAGCAGCCCGACTAGCGGGGGCAGCTCCTACAATGAGCAGTTCTTC
TRBJ1-3	.	TRBV12-3/TRBV12-4	many	CASRRGTSGNTIYF	TGTGCCAGCAGGAGGGGTACCTCTGGAAACACCATATATTTT
TRBJ2-7	.	TRBV6-2/TRBV6-3	.	CASSSIETVSYEQYF	TGTGCCAGCAGTTCTATCGAGACAGTATCCTACGAGCAGTACTTC
TRBJ2-1	TRBD2	TRBV14	many	CASSELAGGYNEQFF	TGTGCCAGCAGCGAACTAGCGGGAGGGTACAATGAGCAGTTCTTC
TRBJ2-1	TRBD2	TRBV20-1	.	CSAKGLAGSSYNEQFF	TGCAGTGCTAAAGGATTAGCGGGGAGCTCCTACAATGAGCAGTTCTTC
TRBJ1-2	TRBD1	TRBV20-1	.	CSAREDRGRYGYTF	TGCAGTGCTAGGGAGGACAGGGGGCGATATGGCTACACCTTC
TRBJ1-1	.	TRBV5-1	.	CASCPPGGDTEAFF	TGCGCCAGCTGCCCCCCCGGAGGTGACACTGAAGCTTTCTTT
TRBJ1-5	TRBD1	TRBV7-2	.	CASSLGGQGQWPQHF	TGTGCCAGCAGCTTAGGCGGACAGGGTCAATGGCCCCAGCATTTT
TRBJ1-5	TRBD1	TRBV20-1	few	CSARDHRGLDQPQHF	TGCAGTGCTAGAGATCACAGGGGGCTGGATCAGCCCCAGCATTTT
TRBJ2-7	.	TRBV10-3	few	CAIRGVNEQYF	TGTGCCATCAGGGGCGTCAACGAGCAGTACTTC
TRBJ2-3	TRBD1	TRBV5-5	few	CASSWKGQPDTQYF	TGTGCCAGCAGCTGGAAGGGACAGCCAGATACGCAGTATTTT